The following is a TCR beta chain sequence with its context. Its antigen is still unknown. One junction end disagrees with the germline gene, perhaps due to a read error. The cohort comprised 670 or so healthy bone marrow donors. All cohort members were sampled while nominally healthy, although unrecorded immune exposures were likely present. The donor tested CMV seropositive and was one of the 289 seropositive cohort members. Each donor provided a peripheral blood sample, and peripheral blood mononuclear cells were used for TCR beta sequencing. Genomic DNA was extracted from the blood cell samples with the Qiagen DNeasy Blood Extraction Kit. The data were taken from a study of cytomegalovirus exposure and HLA in healthy donors (dated by TCRdb to 2016 to 2017). For the wider study: In an earlier analysis of roughly 590 of the donors, around 300 Gb of sequence data and roughly 100 million unique TCR beta sequences from 150 million to 200 million T cells were reported. The study profiled the T cell repertoires of about 640 subjects by immunosequencing and related them to cytomegalovirus serostatus. Five DR-DQ haplotypes were handled as single units for association and clustering, since linkage in the cohort was strong. Of the approximately 400 genotyped donors, over 80% were placed in the genetic ancestry cluster associated with self-reported Caucasian donors. Donor age, sex, ethnicity and CMV serostatus were compiled alongside the repertoire data. Class I and class II HLA loci were covered by the typing at four-digit resolution. Besides the first cohort of around 700 subjects, a separate validation cohort made up of 90 to 150 different subjects was used. The aim of the study was to test whether cataloging public T cell receptors could identify signatures of past pathogen exposure. An early release covering roughly 580 HLA-typed donors comprised about 320 gigabases of sequencing data and around 80 million unique TCR sequences. Genome-wide SNP genotypes for about 60% of the 666 donors were used in a later genetic analysis, which treated that subset as a discovery cohort. In the later analysis, no new phenotypic data were used to find candidate immune exposures; instead, reliance was placed on TCR beta sequences and their occurrence across donors. In a later analysis, previously published TCR beta repertoires from about 640 donors were re-analyzed and high-resolution HLA genotyping was added so that TCR occurrence patterns could be studied. An earlier analysis of several hundred of the donors applied high-throughput TCR beta sequencing to assess whether each TCR beta V gene segment acted as functional or pseudogenic. Among roughly 400 genotyped donors of the cohort, an average of around 220,000 unique TCR beta nucleotide sequences was sequenced per donor, of which 15% to 20% were non-productive. All discovery cohort repertoires had been generated on a single sequencing platform. High-throughput TCR immunosequencing, statistical association of individual TCRs with disease status, and machine learning were combined to predict cytomegalovirus infection status. Typing coverage varied by locus: roughly 620-640 donors for A, B, C, DRB1 and DQB1; 500 to 550 for DQA1; over 600 for DPA1; around 490 for DPB1.

The research as a whole found: A cluster of highly shared sequence variants was judged likely to be a technical artifact of the sequencing pipeline. A later analysis found that most CMV-associated TCR beta chains appeared HLA-restricted, with HLA associations seemingly driven largely by CMV exposure. The presence/absence analyses assumed that sequencing depth was roughly uniform across donors, and that assumption may not be true. In vitro tests confirmed that three of the cytomegalovirus-associated TCR beta chains recognize cytomegalovirus antigens. A further reported finding was that TCR beta sequences accurately predicted the HLA-A and HLA-B alleles for most subjects in the first cohort. In a later analysis, HLA-associated TCR beta chains were found to be more clonally expanded and to have lower generation probabilities than equally common non-associated chains. Because counts were too low, fewer than 20 rarely observed V segments, including chromosome 9 orphons, were excluded from the earlier analysis of a few hundred of the donors. Linkage disequilibrium might explain the correlated functional status among segregating V segments, but an unknown experimental factor could not be ruled out. According to a later analysis, TCR association rates differed among HLA loci, with DRB1 alleles showing the most associated TCRs and HLA-C alleles showing the fewest. Because HLA typing was missing for some donors at each locus, association tests included only the typed subset. A total of roughly 160 TCR beta chains were listed by the study as associated with cytomegalovirus. Some IMGT-functional V segments, including TRBV6-2 and TRBV6-3, could not be distinguished by the 87-base-pair reads and were therefore excluded. Compared with the roughly 710-donor mean, donors in an Asian-associated ancestry cluster had fewer N-insertions in productive TCRs, according to a later genetic analysis. In an earlier analysis of fewer than 750 of the donors, most TCR beta V segments were observed in productive rearrangements about 87% or about 30% of the time, broadly matching IMGT annotations. The classifier was reported to diagnose cytomegalovirus status with high specificity and sensitivity in both the original and validation cohorts. Strong co-occurrence of HLA alleles, especially DR and DQ, made assigning TCR associations to individual alleles difficult. A later analysis reported that several top co-occurrence clusters appeared linked to parvovirus B19, influenza, CMV and Epstein-Barr virus. CMV serostatus was the only immune exposure information available for the cohort. In a later analysis, 16,951 TCR beta sequences were associated with specific HLA alleles at a false discovery rate of 0.05. While some public TCRs were present in many individuals, most TCR sequences turned up only very rarely across donors. It was suggested by the authors that the approach could potentially be generalized to other disease states and immunological phenotypes. The cohort was sequenced for TCR beta chains only, and without alpha or paired-chain data the features that could be detected were limited. An association between a missense DCLRE1C variant and V-gene and J-gene trimming of TCR beta chains was found in a later genetic analysis and replicated in an independent cohort.

Taken from cysteine to phenylalanine, the CDR3 has 15 residues. The sequence is cut down to CDR3 DNA, 45 bases in frame from base 1. The germline V gene provides CDR1 SGDLS and CDR2 YYNGEE. Libraries were built with the immunoSEQ multiplex PCR assay. A mixture of 60 forward primers for TCR Vbeta segments and 13 reverse primers for TCR Jbeta segments was used in the multiplex PCR. A multiplex PCR assay on genomic DNA amplified the CDR3 region of rearranged TCR beta genes. The Illumina HiSeq System was used to sequence the amplified TCR beta libraries as 87-base-pair reads. The authors' pipeline ran thus. Across the roughly 600 repertoires, a later analysis counted approximately 83 million unique TCR beta chains, approximately 12 million of which were shared by at least two donors. Raw reads were error-corrected and collapsed into unique sequences with a nearest-neighbor algorithm that merged closely related sequences to remove PCR and sequencing errors. CDR3 sequences were aligned to IMGT reference sequences to assign V, D and J gene segments. For a sequence to be retained, at least a six-nucleotide match to both a V gene segment and a J gene segment was required. A rearrangement counted as productive if the CDR3 had no stop codons and remained in frame with V and J, and every other rearrangement counted as non-productive. Following IMGT convention, CDR3 was defined as the stretch from the second conserved V-encoded cysteine to the conserved J-encoded phenylalanine. Sequences without an unambiguous match to a single V gene segment were excluded from the earlier analysis of approximately 600 of the donors. In an earlier analysis of more than 500 of the donors, a V segment was called functional when productive rearrangements were above 56.7%, and segregating when the standard deviation between donors exceeded 5%. A statistical classification framework was built for diagnosing cytomegalovirus status from the catalog of TCR beta chain sequences. V and J gene assignment, in a later analysis, came from comparing TCR nucleotide sequences with IMGT/GENE-DB human TR gene sequences. The TCRdist pipeline was used in a later analysis to assign CDR3 sequences and most-parsimonious VDJ recombination scenarios. A later analysis defined each TCR beta chain by its CDR3 amino acid sequence plus V-gene family, and excluded reads lacking a unique V-gene family. In a later analysis, 450 to 600 highly shared, low-generation-probability nucleotide sequences were removed to address suspected cross-contamination and a sequencing artifact. In a later analysis, a clonal expansion index for each public chain was calculated from normalized within-repertoire ranks of inferred template counts. A later analysis computed generation probabilities with a VDJ recombination model fitted to out-of-frame rearrangements, and checked the results against IGoR. A later analysis scored TCR-TCR, TCR-HLA and TCR-CMV co-occurrence with hypergeometric tests, applying a repertoire-size bias correction to TCR pairs. To estimate false discovery rates, a later analysis permuted the HLA or CMV assignments 20 times. In a later analysis, co-occurring TCRs were grouped with DBSCAN, and TCRdist sequence similarity was added when clustering was performed within HLA-allele-positive subsets. Repertoires with fewer than 30,000 or more than 120,000 public chains were left out of co-occurrence clustering, as were five repertoires with anomalous nucleotide sharing. The clones in this table, taken by TCRdb from immuneACCESS, are in-frame only. Not every clone is retained; where verified, under half of the shortfall comes from an unresolved V gene, and the cause of the rest is unknown. Clone size and V and J calls were adopted from that table, with D and trimming inferred from the DNA. This sample holds 150,000 or so clones; roughly 79% were observed only once. The ten most abundant clones make up around 3.1% of the sample.

The sample consisted of PBMCs. This chain is built from TRBV9 and TRBJ2-4, with TRBD1 matching 7 junction bases. The clonotype was recovered from a woman in her forties or fifties in good health and CMV-seropositive. In nucleotides, the sequence is TGTGCCAGCAGCCCCCGACCCGGGACAGAAAACAGTCAGTACTTC. It is translated as CASSPRPGTENSQYF.